The 3 T cell receptor beta chains below all came from one sample that was sequenced in a study of blood T cells in healthy people across ages. Together with a sample-barcoded 5' primer, a J-beta primer mix was included in a second PCR lasting roughly 6 to 12 cycles. Using its own MiXCR run on the 5' RACE reads, TCRdb lists one record per CDR3 protein. The table includes hundreds of thousands of distinct CDR3 sequences, approximately 29% detected once. The specimen was blood. The receptors come from an elderly woman in good health.

This clonotype has only a few counts. This rearrangement joins TRBV28 to TRBJ1-1; D possibly corresponds to TRBD1 (5 bases). The V and J ends lost 2 bases and 1 base respectively, with 17 bases between them. The CDR3 consists of 17 residues. From germline, CDR1 is MDHEN and CDR2 SYDVKM. The CDR3 loop is CASSLARGGSGNTEAFF. The CDR3, as DNA: TGTGCCAGCAGTTTAGCCCGGGGCGGGTCAGGGAACACTGAAGCTTTCTTT. Full variable domain (rest looked up from reference TRBV28 and TRBJ1-1): DVKVTQSSRYLVKRTGEKVFLECVQDMDHENMFWYRQDPGLGLRLIYFSYDVKMKEKGDIPEGYSVSREKKERFSLILESASTNQTSMYLCASSLARGGSGNTEAFFGQGTRLTVV.

The gene calls are TRBV27 and TRBJ1-1, with 7 bases identical to TRBD1. The germline CDR1 and CDR2 sequences are MNHEY and SMNVEV (reference sequence). The V gene end was trimmed by 6 bases and the J gene end by 5 bases; junction bases not matched to a gene: 12. The CDR3 sequence is 15 residues long. CDR3 residues: CASRLTQTGRTEAFF. CDR3 DNA: TGTGCCAGCAGACTCACCCAGACAGGGCGGACTGAAGCTTTCTTT.

The sample holds a few counts of this clonotype. The chain has TRBV18 and TRBJ1-2; D remains ambiguous. The CDR3 spans 13 residues. Per germline, CDR1 KGHSH and CDR2 LQKENI. Deletions cut 5 bases from V and 8 bases from J, with 15 bases between. The chain's CDR3 is CASSARPGGGYTF. The CDR3 coding sequence is TGTGCCAGCTCAGCCAGACCGGGAGGGGGCTACACCTTC.